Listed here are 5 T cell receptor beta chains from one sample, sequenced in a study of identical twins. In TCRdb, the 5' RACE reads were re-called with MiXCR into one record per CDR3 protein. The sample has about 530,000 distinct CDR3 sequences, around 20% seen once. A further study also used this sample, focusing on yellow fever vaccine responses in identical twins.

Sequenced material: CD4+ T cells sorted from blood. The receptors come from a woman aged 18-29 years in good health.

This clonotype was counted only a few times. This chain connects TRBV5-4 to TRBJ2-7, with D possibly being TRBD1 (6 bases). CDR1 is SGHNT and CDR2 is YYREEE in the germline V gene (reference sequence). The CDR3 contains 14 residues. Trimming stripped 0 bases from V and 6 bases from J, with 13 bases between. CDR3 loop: CASSLETGFGEQYV. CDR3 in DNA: TGTGCCAGCAGCTTGGAGACAGGTTTCGGCGAGCAGTACGTC.

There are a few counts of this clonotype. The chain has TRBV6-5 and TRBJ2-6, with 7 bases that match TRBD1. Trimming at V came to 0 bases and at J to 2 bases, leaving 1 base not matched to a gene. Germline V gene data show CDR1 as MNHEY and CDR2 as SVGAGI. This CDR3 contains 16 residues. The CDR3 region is CASSYSQGAGANVLTF. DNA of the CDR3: TGTGCCAGCAGTTACTCTCAGGGGGCTGGGGCCAACGTCCTGACTTTC.

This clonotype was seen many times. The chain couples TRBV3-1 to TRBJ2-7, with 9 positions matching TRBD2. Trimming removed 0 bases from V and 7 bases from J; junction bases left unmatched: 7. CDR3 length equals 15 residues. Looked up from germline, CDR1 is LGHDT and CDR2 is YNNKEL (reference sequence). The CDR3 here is CASSQDAGGNDEQYV. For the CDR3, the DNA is TGTGCCAGCAGCCAAGATGCGGGGGGGAATGATGAGCAGTACGTC.

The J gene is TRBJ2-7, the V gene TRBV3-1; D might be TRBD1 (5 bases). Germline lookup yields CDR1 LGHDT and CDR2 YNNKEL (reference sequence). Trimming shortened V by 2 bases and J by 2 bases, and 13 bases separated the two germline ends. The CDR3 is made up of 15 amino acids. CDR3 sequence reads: CASSQSPGPPYEQYF. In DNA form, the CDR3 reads TGTGCCAGCAGCCAAAGCCCAGGGCCTCCCTACGAGCAGTACTTC.

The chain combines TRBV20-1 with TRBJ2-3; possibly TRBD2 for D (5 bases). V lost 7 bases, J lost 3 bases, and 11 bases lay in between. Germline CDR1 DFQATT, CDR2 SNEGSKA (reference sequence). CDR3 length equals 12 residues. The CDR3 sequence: CSGRGGTDTQYF. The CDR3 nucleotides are TGCAGTGGGAGAGGAGGTACAGATACGCAGTATTTT.